This T cell receptor beta chain was recovered during a study of T cell changes during pregnancy in multiple sclerosis. The data were produced by immunoSEQ multiplex PCR, yet TCRdb's version contains in-frame clones alone and is incomplete. The sample holds 130,000 or so clones; about 93% are singletons and the top ten take roughly 6.2%. CDR3 size: 14 residues. Deletions cut 4 bases from V and 5 bases from J, with 12 bases between. Per germline, CDR1 SGHNT and CDR2 YYREEE (reference sequence). This clonotype originated in a female donor with multiple sclerosis, enrolled in a pregnancy study. Sequences were derived from peripheral blood, sampled before pregnancy. The chain uses TRBV5-4 and TRBJ2-2, with D hard to call. The CDR3 sequence is CASSPAGRTGELFF. DNA of the CDR3: TGTGCCAGCAGCCCCGCCGGTCGGACCGGGGAGCTGTTTTTT. Full variable domain (rest looked up from reference TRBV5-4 and TRBJ2-2): ETGVTQSPTHLIKTRGQQVTLRCSSQSGHNTVSWYQQALGQGPQFIFQYYREEENGRGNFPPRFSGLQFPNYSSELNVNALELDDSALYLCASSPAGRTGELFFGEGSRLTVL.